The 15 T cell receptor beta chains in this list originate from one sample, sequenced in a study of blood T cell repertoires in COVID-19 (dated by TCRdb to 2020 to 2021). The method behind the library was the immunoSEQ multiplex PCR assay. Entries here come from immuneACCESS through TCRdb and include only in-frame sequences with V and J called. Some clones fail to appear in such tables; in the studies checked, an unresolved V gene covers under half of the shortfall, and the cause of the remainder is unknown. The table for this sample lists roughly 250,000 clones; just over 90% of them were counted only once. Around 2% of the sample is held by the ten biggest clonotypes. Sequencing used PBMCs or T cells enriched from blood (not recorded which). These receptors came from a woman in her late teens or twenties who had recovered from COVID-19.

The rearrangement links TRBV24-1 to TRBJ1-5; 7 bases are a match to TRBD1. With 9 bases clipped from V and 0 bases from J, the junction kept 4 bases outside the gene matches. The CDR3 contains 14 residues. Germline lookup yields CDR1 KGHDR and CDR2 SFDVKD. Here the CDR3 reads CATGQAYSNQPQHF. CDR3 nucleotides: TGTGCCACCGGACAGGCTTATAGCAATCAGCCCCAGCATTTT.

The rearrangement joins TRBV9 to TRBJ1-1; D is possibly TRBD1 (6 bases). V was shortened by 4 bases and J by 4 bases, with 20 bases between the two germline ends. Germline CDR1 SGDLS, CDR2 YYNGEE. This CDR3 is built from 16 residues. The CDR3 here is CASSPNGRGLATEAFF. CDR3 nucleotide sequence: TGTGCCAGCAGCCCTAATGGGCGGGGGCTGGCCACTGAAGCTTTCTTT. Supplemented by reference TRBV9 and TRBJ1-1, the full variable domain reads DSGVTQTPKHLITATGQRVTLRCSPRSGDLSVYWYQQSLDQGLQFLIQYYNGEERAKGNILERFSAQQFPDLHSELNLSSLELGDSALYFCASSPNGRGLATEAFFGQGTRLTVV.

The chain uses TRBV6-5 and TRBJ1-1; 7 bases agree with TRBD1. Trimming removed 11 bases from V and 0 bases from J; junction bases left unmatched: 9. There are 14 residues in the CDR3. Germline lookup yields CDR1 MNHEY and CDR2 SVGAGI. This CDR3 reads CAAGTDLLNTEAFF. CDR3 DNA sequence: TGTGCCGCTGGGACAGACCTACTGAACACTGAAGCTTTCTTT.

V is TRBV18 and J is TRBJ1-6; D remains ambiguous. This CDR3 spans 15 amino acids. Trimming pared 3 bases from V and 5 bases from J, leaving 11 bases between. Germline V gives CDR1 KGHSH, CDR2 LQKENI. Written as DNA, the CDR3 is TGTGCCAGCTCACCTTCTACAGTCAATAATTCACCCCTCCACTTT. This codes for CASSPSTVNNSPLHF.

The chain recombines TRBV5-4 with TRBJ1-4, with a possible D match to TRBD1 (6 bases). This CDR3 region has 15 residues. Looked up from germline, CDR1 is SGHNT and CDR2 is YYREEE (reference sequence). The V and J ends lost 4 bases and 5 bases respectively, with 15 bases between them. CDR3 nucleotides: TGTGCCAGCAGCAGGACCGGACAGAAGAATGAAAAACTGTTTTTT. Protein product: CASSRTGQKNEKLFF.

The CDR3 coding sequence is TGCGCCACCTCCGGGACTAGATTACTCAATGAAAGGTACAATGAGCAGTTCTTC. This codes for CATSGTRLLNERYNEQFF. The J gene is TRBJ2-1, the V gene TRBV10-1; 8 bases are a match to TRBD2. With 10 bases clipped from V and 4 bases from J, the junction kept 21 bases outside the gene matches. Germline CDR1 reads WNHNN; CDR2 reads SYGVQD (reference sequence). The CDR3 is 18 amino acids.

The CDR3 coding sequence is TGTGCCAGCAGTCCCCACCAGGGGGTCTACACCTTC. This gives the protein CASSPHQGVYTF. The J gene is TRBJ1-2, the V gene TRBV27; 7 nucleotides align to TRBD1. Unmatched junction bases numbered 7, after V lost 5 bases and J lost 10 bases. The CDR3 has 12 amino acids. Germline V gives CDR1 MNHEY, CDR2 SMNVEV (reference sequence).

The rearrangement joins TRBV5-4 to TRBJ2-1; the D gene is possibly TRBD1 (5 bases). Germline V gives CDR1 SGHNT, CDR2 YYREEE (reference sequence). This CDR3 has 13 amino acids. The V and J ends lost 2 bases and 10 bases respectively, with 13 bases between them. The CDR3 DNA reads TGTGCCAGCAGCTTTAGACAGCCAGAGGAGCAGTTCTTC. It codes for CASSFRQPEEQFF.

The rearrangement joins TRBV6-5 to TRBJ2-1; TRBD2 matches 9 bases. CDR1 is MNHEY, CDR2 SVGAGI, per germline. Unmatched junction bases numbered 7, after V lost 5 bases and J lost 5 bases. CDR3 length: 15 amino acids. The CDR3 DNA reads TGTGCCAGCAGTAGTCCGGGACTAGCAGACAATGAGCAGTTCTTC. This sequence encodes CASSSPGLADNEQFF.

The V call is TRBV5-1, the J call TRBJ2-3; 7 positions match TRBD1. Germline V lookup: CDR1 SGHRS, CDR2 YFSETQ. The length of the CDR3 is 14 residues. Trimming at V came to 2 bases and at J to 6 bases, leaving 6 bases not matched to a gene. CDR3 in amino acids: CASSFSGGVDTQYF. The CDR3, as DNA: TGCGCCAGCAGCTTTTCAGGGGGAGTGGATACGCAGTATTTT.

The CDR3 sequence is CASGSGPSTDTQYF. The CDR3 DNA is TGTGCCAGCGGGAGCGGGCCCAGCACAGATACGCAGTATTTT. The gene calls are TRBV6-5 and TRBJ2-3, with a possible D match to TRBD2 (6 bases). The CDR3 totals 14 residues. Deletions cut 8 bases from V and 0 bases from J, with 12 bases between. Germline V gene data show CDR1 as MNHEY and CDR2 as SVGAGI.

This chain connects TRBV24-1 to TRBJ2-1; TRBD2 agrees at 13 bases. The germline gives CDR1 KGHDR, CDR2 SFDVKD. J was trimmed by 8 bases and V by 4 bases; bases with no gene match: 7. The CDR3 contains 16 residues. In nucleotides, the CDR3 is TGTGCCACCAGTGAGAAGGGACTAGCGGGAATGGATGAGCAGTTCTTC. Protein: CATSEKGLAGMDEQFF.

The chain carries TRBV11-2 and TRBJ1-2; D is ambiguous. The CDR3 contains 14 residues. The V gene lost 2 bases and the J gene lost 1 base, with 8 bases spanning the gap. Germline CDR1 reads SGHAT; CDR2 reads FQNNGV. The CDR3 DNA is TGTGCCAGCAGCTTATCCACAATTAACTATGGCTACACCTTC. Encoded protein: CASSLSTINYGYTF.

This chain uses TRBV19 with TRBJ2-2, with 10 bases aligning to TRBD2. This CDR3 contains 17 residues. CDR1 and CDR2 (germline): LNHDA, SQIVND (reference sequence). The J segment lost 1 base and the V segment lost 3 bases, leaving 5 bases of the junction unmatched. CDR3 protein: CASSIPLAGGNTGELFF. In nucleotides, the CDR3 is TGTGCCAGTAGTATCCCATTAGCGGGAGGGAACACCGGGGAGCTGTTTTTT. The full variable domain, completed using reference TRBV19 and TRBJ2-2, is DGGITQSPKYLFRKEGQNVTLSCEQNLNHDAMYWYRQDPGQGLRLIYYSQIVNDFQKGDIAEGYSVSREKKESFPLTVTSAQKNPTAFYLCASSIPLAGGNTGELFFGEGSRLTVL.

V usage is TRBV9 and J usage is TRBJ2-3, with 10 positions matching TRBD2. Trimming cost V 4 bases and J 2 bases; bases outside gene matches: 4. The CDR3 length is 15 residues. CDR1 and CDR2 (germline): SGDLS, YYNGEE. In DNA, the CDR3 is TGTGCCAGCAGCACAGGACTAGCGGCCACAGATACGCAGTATTTT. This sequence encodes CASSTGLAATDTQYF.